The clone carrying this TCR beta chain was observed a handful of times. This sample is drawn from a study of blood T cells in healthy people across ages. For the second PCR, which ran for about 7 to 11 cycles, a sample-barcoded 5' primer and a J-beta primer mix were used. MiXCR was run by TCRdb on the 5' RACE reads, yielding one entry per CDR3 protein. The repertoire consists of about 1,500,000 distinct CDR3 sequences, with roughly 40% occurring once and the leading ten covering roughly 8.2%. Germline loops: CDR1 DFQATT, CDR2 SNEGSKA (reference sequence). V was clipped by 6 bases and J by 8 bases; unmatched bases: 9. This CDR3 has 15 amino acids.

This TCR came from a woman aged 18-29 years in good health. The J gene is TRBJ1-6, the V gene TRBV20-1; 11 bases are shared with TRBD1. Source material: blood. In nucleotides, the CDR3 is TGCAGTGCCCAAACCGGGACAGGGGGTGATTCACCCCTCCACTTT. Its protein product is CSAQTGTGGDSPLHF.